This TCR beta chain stems from a study of human T cells and chemical hapten exposure. General study findings and limits: With patch test score, the counts of PT1 expanded TCRs showed a positive correlation.

This clonotype was counted only a few times. The antigen remains unidentified. V was clipped by 7 bases and J by 2 bases, with 14 bases between them. Germline V lookup: CDR1 LNHDA, CDR2 SQIVND (reference sequence). The length of the CDR3 is 14 residues. Documented time point: patch test 3, about 24 weeks after DPC sensitization. The treatment is: therapeutic diphenylcyclopropenone sensitization with weekly scalp DPC. Authors' processing steps: Samples had a median of approximately 89,000 TCRs, ranging roughly 23,224 to 700,000. MiXCR, run by TCRdb on the RACE reads, gives a single entry per CDR3 protein. The V and J calls follow TCRdb's processing rather than the paper's. The table records approximately 110,000 distinct CDR3 sequences, 34% of them present only once.

The gene calls are TRBV19 and TRBJ2-5; D possibly matches TRBD1 or TRBD2 (5 bases each). Sample: whole blood, taken in connection with sensitization to the hapten diphenylcyclopropenone (DPC). The source of this sequence is a man aged 40-49 years with alopecia areata. Some clones in this sample may be carry-over from other donors' samples. CDR3 coding DNA: TGTGCCAGTAACCCGGGACGCCTACAAGAGACCCAGTACTTC. It is translated as CASNPGRLQETQYF.